Listed here are 27 T cell receptor beta chains from one sample, sequenced in a study of PD-1 blockade in classical Hodgkin lymphoma. Time point in this sample: cycle 4 day 1 (C4D1), after about 6 weeks of nivolumab. Exposure to brentuximab vedotin varied, and each patient had relapsed following autologous stem cell transplantation. With magnetic negative selection, CD4+ T cells were purified from PBMCs that had been thawed. The table came from immunoSEQ multiplex PCR; TCRdb's copy has only in-frame clones and leaves some out. This table holds fewer than 35,000 clones, about 90% found once. Specimen: CD4+ T cells from blood, collected before the fourth cycle of nivolumab. The receptors were sampled from a human donor with classical Hodgkin lymphoma.

The rearrangement joins TRBV5-1 to TRBJ2-6; D remains ambiguous. V was clipped by 0 bases and J by 0 bases, with 7 bases between them. CDR3 length equals 16 residues. The germline V gene has CDR1 SGHRS and CDR2 YFSETQ. CDR3 protein: CASSLVSGSGANVLTF. The CDR3 DNA is TGCGCCAGCAGCTTGGTGTCGGGCTCTGGGGCCAACGTCCTGACTTTC. The complete variable domain, with remaining parts taken from reference TRBV5-1 and TRBJ2-6, reads KAGVTQTPRYLIKTRGQQVTLSCSPISGHRSVSWYQQTPGQGLQFLFEYFSETQRNKGNFPGRFSGRQFSNSRSEMNVSTLELGDSALYLCASSLVSGSGANVLTFGAGSRLTVL.

This chain links TRBV2 with TRBJ2-2; the match to TRBD2 covers 11 bases. The CDR3 is made up of 15 amino acids. The germline V gene has CDR1 SNHLY and CDR2 FYNNEI. V shed 7 bases and J 9 bases; nucleotides not matched to a gene: 10. CDR3: CASNGRLAGKRELFF. The CDR3 coding sequence is TGTGCCAGCAACGGCCGACTAGCGGGAAAAAGGGAGCTGTTTTTT.

V gene TRBV5-7 combines with J gene TRBJ2-3, with D possibly matching TRBD1 (5 bases). TRBV5-7 is an ORF, and what it does is uncertain. This CDR3 contains 13 residues. With 3 bases removed from V and 2 bases from J, the gap between germline ends came to 7 bases. DNA for the CDR3: TGTGCCAGCAGCTCGGACACCACAGATACGCAGTATTTT. Amino acids: CASSSDTTDTQYF.

V and J are TRBV19 and TRBJ2-5, with 10 bases lining up with TRBD2. The CDR3 is 16 residues long. The junction had 13 bases not matched to a gene; V was cut back by 6 bases and J by 6 bases. Germline CDR1 is LNHDA and CDR2 is SQIVND (reference sequence). CDR3 protein: CASRGPSGRAMKTQYF. CDR3 nucleotides: TGTGCCAGTAGGGGGCCGAGCGGGAGGGCCATGAAGACCCAGTACTTC.

The chain has TRBV28 and TRBJ2-2; D might be TRBD2 (5 bases). Germline V gene lookup returns CDR1 MDHEN and CDR2 SYDVKM. V was trimmed by 6 bases and J by 0 bases, leaving 8 bases between them. The CDR3 spans 14 residues. CDR3: CASRTTTNTGELFF. In DNA, the CDR3 is TGTGCCAGCAGGACTACTACGAACACCGGGGAGCTGTTTTTT.

This chain links TRBV28 with TRBJ1-1; D gene uncertain. Trimming shortened V by 8 bases and J by 3 bases, and 10 bases separated the two germline ends. This CDR3 is built from 12 residues. In germline, CDR1 is MDHEN, CDR2 SYDVKM. CDR3: CASGGWDTEAFF. Written as DNA, the CDR3 is TGTGCCAGCGGTGGATGGGACACTGAAGCTTTCTTT.

This clone was seen a single time. V is TRBV19 and J is TRBJ2-5; D remains ambiguous. The germline gives CDR1 LNHDA, CDR2 SQIVND (reference sequence). The CDR3 totals 13 residues. V lost 4 bases and J lost 3, with 9 bases in between. For the CDR3, the DNA is TGTGCCAGTAGTACCCGAAAAAAAGAGACCCAGTACTTC. It codes for CASSTRKKETQYF.

The V gene is TRBV4-1, the J gene TRBJ1-5; D unresolved. The CDR3 extends over 16 amino acids. Germline assignment: CDR1 MGHRA and CDR2 YSYEKL. V lost 0 bases and J 4 bases, leaving 13 bases between the germline ends. CDR3 nucleotide sequence: TGCGCCAGCAGCCAAGATACCAGCAACTCTAATCAGCCCCAGCATTTT. As protein: CASSQDTSNSNQPQHF.

In the case of this clone: At one end, the junction sequence differs from germline, possibly due to a read error. V usage is TRBV18 and J usage is TRBJ1-4; no clear D gene. The CDR3 has 13 amino acids. CDR1 and CDR2 from the germline V gene are KGHSH and LQKENI. CDR3 DNA: TGTGCCAGCTCCTCGGCGCGGGGTGAAGAACTGTTTTTT. It codes for CASSSARGEELFF. Complete variable domain (other parts from reference TRBV18 and TRBJ1-4): NAGVMQNPRHLVRRRGQEARLRCSPMKGHSHVYWYRQLPEEGLKFMVYLQKENIIDESGMPKERFSAEFPKEGPSILRIQQVVRGDSAAYFCASSSARGEELFFGSGTQLSVL.

V and J are TRBV25-1 and TRBJ2-2; 7 nucleotides align to TRBD2. The CDR3 covers 15 residues. With V trimmed by 1 base and J by 4 bases, 3 bases remained unmatched. Germline V gene data show CDR1 as MGHDK and CDR2 as SYGVNS. CDR3 protein: CASSELRTSTGELFF. The CDR3 region has the DNA TGTGCCAGCAGTGAATTGAGGACTAGCACCGGGGAGCTGTTTTTT.

A remark on this clone: A read error may account for a junction end that differs from germline. The chain combines TRBV5-1 with TRBJ2-7, with a tentative D call TRBD1 (7 bases). This CDR3 comprises 15 residues. Germline V gene sequence: CDR1 SGHRS, CDR2 YFSETQ. CDR3 loop: CASSSNRGGSYEQYF. The CDR3 DNA reads TGTGCCAGCAGCTCCAACAGGGGAGGATCCTACGAGCAGTACTTC.

The chain couples TRBV30 to TRBJ1-1, with TRBD1 matching over 7 bases. From germline, CDR1 is GTSNPN and CDR2 SVGIG (reference sequence). The CDR3 sequence is 13 residues long. With 0 bases clipped from V and 8 bases from J, the junction kept 6 bases outside the gene matches. CDR3 in DNA: TGTGCCTGGAGTGTCAAGGGGGACAGCGAAGCTTTCTTT. It translates to CAWSVKGDSEAFF.

V gene TRBV29-1 combines with J gene TRBJ1-4; TRBD1 might be the D (6 bases). V was trimmed by 6 bases and J by 0 bases, leaving 8 bases between them. CDR3 length: 13 residues. Per germline, CDR1 SQVTM and CDR2 ANQGSEA. In nucleotides, the CDR3 is TGCAGCGTGGAGGGGGCAACTAATGAAAAACTGTTTTTT. Amino acids: CSVEGATNEKLFF.

This chain joins TRBV28 and TRBJ2-1; 10 nucleotides agree with TRBD1. The CDR3 is 16 amino acids. After removal of 3 bases from V and 7 bases from J, the junction contained 9 bases not matched to a gene. The V gene's germline CDR1 is MDHEN and CDR2 SYDVKM. CDR3 protein: CASSFGSGTGANEQFF. DNA for the CDR3: TGTGCCAGCAGTTTTGGATCCGGGACAGGGGCTAATGAGCAGTTCTTC.

The genes are TRBV27 and TRBJ1-1; 7 nucleotides match TRBD1. J lost 0 bases, V lost 6 bases, and 4 bases had no gene match. CDR1 is MNHEY and CDR2 is SMNVEV in the germline V gene (reference sequence). The CDR3 runs to 14 residues. CDR3 protein: CASRRRGVNTEAFF. In DNA form, the CDR3 reads TGTGCCAGCAGGCGCAGGGGGGTGAACACTGAAGCTTTCTTT.

The chain employs TRBV6-6 and TRBJ1-4; 7 bases are shared with TRBD1. CDR1 and CDR2 from the germline V gene are MNHNY and SVGAGI (reference sequence). J was trimmed by 8 bases and V by 0 bases; bases with no gene match: 9. The CDR3 length is 16 residues. The CDR3 is CASSYSIGGSGEKLFF. The CDR3 bases are TGTGCCAGCAGTTACTCGATAGGGGGCTCAGGGGAAAAACTGTTTTTT.

The chain couples TRBV5-1 to TRBJ2-7; D tentatively reads TRBD1 or TRBD2 (5 bases each). The germline V gene encodes CDR1 SGHRS and CDR2 YFSETQ. V lost 0 bases and J lost 0, with 13 bases in between. This CDR3 has 16 amino acids. CDR3: CASSLVSGHYSYEQYF. CDR3 nucleotides: TGCGCCAGCAGCTTGGTGTCGGGGCACTACTCCTACGAGCAGTACTTC.

This chain links TRBV6-1 with TRBJ1-2, with D possibly being TRBD1 (5 bases). CDR3 length equals 14 residues. Germline values: CDR1 MNHNS, CDR2 SASEGT. With 3 bases removed from V and 9 bases from J, the gap between germline ends came to 17 bases. Here the CDR3 reads CASSERPGFLSYTF. Here the CDR3 DNA reads TGTGCCAGCAGTGAGCGACCAGGGTTTTTGAGCTACACCTTC.

In the case of this clone: Mismatch with germline at one junction end may stem from a read error. The J gene is TRBJ1-5, the V gene TRBV6-1, with 7 bases identical to TRBD1. This CDR3 comprises 14 residues. Per germline, CDR1 MNHNS and CDR2 SASEGT. Written as DNA, the CDR3 is TGTGCCAGCAAAGCCGGGACAGCGAATCGGCCCCAGCATTTT. Translated: CASKAGTANRPQHF.

A single count supports this clone. The chain joins TRBV4-2 to TRBJ2-1; 9 bases are shared with TRBD2. Germline CDR1 is LGHNA and CDR2 is YNFKEQ. J lost 7 bases, V lost 4 bases, and 8 bases had no gene match. The length of the CDR3 is 15 residues. The CDR3 DNA sequence: TGTGCCAGCAGCCTGGGTGGACTAGCGTTAAATGAGCAGTTCTTC. It specifies CASSLGGLALNEQFF.

The chain joins TRBV5-4 to TRBJ1-2; D might be TRBD1 (6 bases). Per the germline V gene, CDR1 is SGHNT and CDR2 is YYREEE (reference sequence). The CDR3 consists of 13 residues. The V end lost 0 bases, the J end lost 8 bases, and 11 bases lay between the germline ends. CDR3 DNA sequence: TGTGCCAGCAGCTTGGTGGGGGCGGAAGGCTACACCTTC. It specifies CASSLVGAEGYTF. Looking up the rest from reference TRBV5-4 and TRBJ1-2 gives the full variable domain: ETGVTQSPTHLIKTRGQQVTLRCSSQSGHNTVSWYQQALGQGPQFIFQYYREEENGRGNFPPRFSGLQFPNYSSELNVNALELDDSALYLCASSLVGAEGYTFGSGTRLTVV.

This chain uses TRBV25-1 with TRBJ1-2; no firm D call. CDR1 MGHDK and CDR2 SYGVNS come from the germline V gene. The V and J ends lost 2 bases and 3 bases respectively, with 13 bases between them. CDR3 length: 15 residues. CDR3 sequence reads: CASSEPGLGYYGYTF. The CDR3 nucleotides read TGTGCCAGCAGTGAACCCGGGTTGGGCTACTATGGCTACACCTTC.

The rearrangement links TRBV5-4 to TRBJ2-1, with 9 bases lining up with TRBD2. This CDR3 spans 18 amino acids. Losses at the gene ends were 3 bases for V and 0 bases for J; bases not matched to a gene: 10. Germline V gives CDR1 SGHNT, CDR2 YYREEE (reference sequence). CDR3 nucleotide sequence: TGTGCCAGCAGCTCACGCGGGGGGGGCCTGAGCTCCTACAATGAGCAGTTCTTC. It yields the protein CASSSRGGGLSSYNEQFF.

The V call is TRBV11-2, the J call TRBJ2-3; 13 positions agree with TRBD2. The CDR3 covers 17 residues. Germline loops: CDR1 SGHAT, CDR2 FQNNGV. Losses at the gene ends were 1 base for V and 3 bases for J; bases not matched to a gene: 4. The CDR3 DNA reads TGTGCCAGCAGCTTAGTTAGGACTAGCGGGAGTACAGATACGCAGTATTTT. This gives the protein CASSLVRTSGSTDTQYF.

This clone was seen just once. The chain carries TRBV28 and TRBJ2-2; 12 nucleotides match TRBD1. Germline V CDR1 and CDR2: MDHEN, SYDVKM. The trim removed 10 bases at V and 5 bases at J, leaving 11 bases unmatched. The CDR3 has 16 amino acids. CDR3: CATESPGQGATGELFF. CDR3 bases: TGTGCCACCGAGTCCCCGGGACAGGGGGCTACCGGGGAGCTGTTTTTT.

V and J are TRBV27 and TRBJ2-7; D uncertain. Germline CDR1 is MNHEY and CDR2 is SMNVEV (reference sequence). The CDR3 runs to 13 residues. The V end was cut by 10 bases, the J end by 2 bases, with 15 bases between. As DNA, the CDR3 is TGTGCCATCAATAAGGTCCAACCCTACGAGCAGTACTTC. Protein: CAINKVQPYEQYF.

The gene calls are TRBV10-2 and TRBJ2-5; no firm D call. This CDR3 comprises 11 residues. V was shortened by 6 bases and J by 2 bases, with 4 bases between the two germline ends. The germline V gene encodes CDR1 WSHSY and CDR2 SAAADI. CDR3 sequence reads: CASRQQETQYF. In nucleotides, the CDR3 is TGCGCCAGCAGACAGCAAGAGACCCAGTACTTC.